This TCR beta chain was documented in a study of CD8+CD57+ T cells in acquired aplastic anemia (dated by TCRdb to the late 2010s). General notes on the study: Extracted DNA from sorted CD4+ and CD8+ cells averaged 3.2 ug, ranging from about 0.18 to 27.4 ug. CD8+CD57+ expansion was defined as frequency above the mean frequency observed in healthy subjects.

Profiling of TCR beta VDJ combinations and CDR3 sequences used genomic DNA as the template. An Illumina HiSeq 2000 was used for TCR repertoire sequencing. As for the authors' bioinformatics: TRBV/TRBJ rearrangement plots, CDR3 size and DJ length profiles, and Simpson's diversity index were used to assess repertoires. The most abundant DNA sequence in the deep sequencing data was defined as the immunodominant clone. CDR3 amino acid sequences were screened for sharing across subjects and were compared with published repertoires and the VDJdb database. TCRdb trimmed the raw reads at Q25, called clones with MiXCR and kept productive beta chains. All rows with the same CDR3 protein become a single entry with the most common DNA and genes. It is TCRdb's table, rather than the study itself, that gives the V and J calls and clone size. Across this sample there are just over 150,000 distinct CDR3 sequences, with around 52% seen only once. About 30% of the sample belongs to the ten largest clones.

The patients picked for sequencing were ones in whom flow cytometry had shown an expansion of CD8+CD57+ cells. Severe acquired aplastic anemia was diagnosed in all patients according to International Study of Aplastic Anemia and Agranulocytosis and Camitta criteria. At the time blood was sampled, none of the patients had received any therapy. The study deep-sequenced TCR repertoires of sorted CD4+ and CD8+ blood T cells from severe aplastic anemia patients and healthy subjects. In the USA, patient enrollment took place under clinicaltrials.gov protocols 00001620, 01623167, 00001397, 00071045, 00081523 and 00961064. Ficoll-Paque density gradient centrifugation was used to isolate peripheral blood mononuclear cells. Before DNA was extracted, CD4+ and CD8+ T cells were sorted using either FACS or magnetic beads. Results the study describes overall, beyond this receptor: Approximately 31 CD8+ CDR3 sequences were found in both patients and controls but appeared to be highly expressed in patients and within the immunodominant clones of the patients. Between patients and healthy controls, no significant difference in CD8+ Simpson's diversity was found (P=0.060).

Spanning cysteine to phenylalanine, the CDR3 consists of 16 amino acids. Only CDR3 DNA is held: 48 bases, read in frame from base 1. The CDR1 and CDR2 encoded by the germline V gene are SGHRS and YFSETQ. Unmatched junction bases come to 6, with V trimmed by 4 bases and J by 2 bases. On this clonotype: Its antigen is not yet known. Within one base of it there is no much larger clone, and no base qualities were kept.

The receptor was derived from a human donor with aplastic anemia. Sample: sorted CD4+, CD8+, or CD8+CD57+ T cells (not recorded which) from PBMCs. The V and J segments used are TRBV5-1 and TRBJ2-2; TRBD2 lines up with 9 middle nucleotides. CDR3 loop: CASSPQAGGNTGELFF. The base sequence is TGCGCCAGCAGCCCCCAAGCGGGAGGTAACACCGGGGAGCTGTTTTTT. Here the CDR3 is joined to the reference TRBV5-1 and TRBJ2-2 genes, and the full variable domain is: KAGVTQTPRYLIKTRGQQVTLSCSPISGHRSVSWYQQTPGQGLQFLFEYFSETQRNKGNFPGRFSGRQFSNSRSEMNVSTLELGDSALYLCASSPQAGGNTGELFFGEGSRLTVL.